The rows below give T cell receptor beta chains drawn from one sample of a study of early T cells in non-severe SARS-CoV-2 infection. TCRdb re-called the 5' RACE reads with MiXCR, one entry per CDR3 protein. The sample shows some 45,000 distinct CDR3 sequences, roughly 4% of them seen only once. The sequencing input was whole blood. These receptors were collected from an adult who was a healthcare worker with PCR-confirmed SARS-CoV-2 infection or an uninfected control (not recorded which). Both conserved end residues are part of each CDR3. The D gene is left open where the match is weak. Where a row states a size, it is once, few, many or the class of an expanded clone; other rows omit it.

>TRBJ1-6|few|TRBV2|TRBD1
TGTGCCATCATCCGGGACAGGGTCAATTCACCCCTCCACTTT
CAIIRDRVNSPLHF
>TRBJ2-5|NA|TRBV3-1|NA
TGTGCCAGCAGCCAGGATAATTCCATCCCGGGGCCGGCAGAGACCCAGTACTTC
CASSQDNSIPGPAETQYF
>TRBJ1-5|NA|TRBV6-1|NA
TGTGCCAGCAGCCAGAGACAGGAATATGCGGGGCAGCCCCAGCATTTT
CASSQRQEYAGQPQHF
>TRBJ2-1|few|TRBV7-9|TRBD2
TGTGCCAGCAGCTTGGGGACTAGGGGATCCTACAATGAGCAGTTCTTC
CASSLGTRGSYNEQFF
>TRBJ2-7|NA|TRBV12-5|NA
TGTGCTAGTGGTTTGGCGGCTTCCTACGAGCAGTACTTC
CASGLAASYEQYF
>TRBJ2-1|few|TRBV7-6|NA
TGTGCCAGCAGCTTAGAACCCCCCAGGGCTACAGGCTACAATGAGCAGTTCTTC
CASSLEPPRATGYNEQFF
>TRBJ1-1|many|TRBV7-2|TRBD1
TGTGCCAGCAGCTACACAGGGGTCACTGAAGCTTTCTTT
CASSYTGVTEAFF
>TRBJ2-2|many|TRBV7-6|NA
TGTGCCAGCAGCCCTAGGCTTTTGCGCGGGACTGGAGGCACCGGGGAGCTGTTTTTT
CASSPRLLRGTGGTGELFF
>TRBJ2-1|many|TRBV29-1|TRBD1
TGCAGCGCCCTGGACAGGGGGCTAGGCAATGAGCAGTTCTTC
CSALDRGLGNEQFF
>TRBJ2-1|many|TRBV18|NA
TGTGCCAGCTCACTCCAGAGGGCCCCAGTGCGGAGCTCCTACAATGAGCAGTTCTTC
CASSLQRAPVRSSYNEQFF
>TRBJ1-2|many|TRBV2|NA
TGTGCCAGCAGGGGCAATAACTATGGCTACACCTTC
CASRGNNYGYTF
>TRBJ2-7|few|TRBV20-1|TRBD1
TGCAGTGCTGGCCCGCGGGACAGGACCTACGAGCAGTACTTC
CSAGPRDRTYEQYF
>TRBJ1-5|many|TRBV12-3/TRBV12-4|NA
TGTGCCAGCAGCTGGGGACCAAATCAGCCCCAGCATTTT
CASSWGPNQPQHF
>TRBJ2-6|many|TRBV6-1|NA
TGTGCCAGCAGTGAGCGTTTATCTGGGGCCAACGTCCTGACTTTC
CASSERLSGANVLTF
>TRBJ2-5|many|TRBV2|NA
TGTGCCAGCAAACCCCCCCGGGCAGAGACCCAGTACTTC
CASKPPRAETQYF
>TRBJ2-1|many|TRBV12-3/TRBV12-4|TRBD2
TGTGCCAGCAGTTTACTAGCGGGGGTTGGCAATGAGCAGTTCTTC
CASSLLAGVGNEQFF
>TRBJ2-1|many|TRBV14|NA
TGTGCCAGCAGCCAAATCCGCTCCTACAATGAGCAGTTCTTC
CASSQIRSYNEQFF
>TRBJ1-5|many|TRBV19|NA
TGTGCCAGTATAGATCGGGGAGGAGGCAATCAGCCCCAGCATTTT
CASIDRGGGNQPQHF
>TRBJ2-5|many|TRBV7-2|TRBD2
TGTGCCAGCAGCCACGGGACTAGCGGGGGGAACCTTCAAGAGACCCAGTACTTC
CASSHGTSGGNLQETQYF
>TRBJ2-3|few|TRBV7-9|NA
TGTGCCAGCAGCTTGAGGGTCCCGGGCACAGATACGCAGTATTTT
CASSLRVPGTDTQYF
>TRBJ1-1|many|TRBV12-3/TRBV12-4|TRBD1
TGTGCCAGCATGGGCTGGGGACAGGGCCGGACTGAAGCTTTCTTT
CASMGWGQGRTEAFF
>TRBJ2-3|few|TRBV12-3/TRBV12-4|NA
TGTGCCAGCAGCCTGAGGGTGGATACGCAGTATTTT
CASSLRVDTQYF
>TRBJ1-1|many|TRBV4-1|TRBD1
TGCGCCAGCAGCCAAGTCCAAGGGACAGGGGATGAAGCTTTCTTT
CASSQVQGTGDEAFF
>TRBJ2-7|many|TRBV29-1|TRBD1
TGCAGCGCTCTAGGGGGGACAGGCTACGAGCAGTACTTC
CSALGGTGYEQYF
>TRBJ2-5|few|TRBV7-9|NA
TGTGCCAGCAGCTCCACTGGGAACCAAGAGACCCAGTACTTC
CASSSTGNQETQYF
>TRBJ2-1|many|TRBV30|NA
TGTGCCTGGAGAGGACTCAACAATGAGCAGTTCTTC
CAWRGLNNEQFF
>TRBJ1-1|many|TRBV7-8|NA
TGTGCCAGCAGCTCGTGGTCCCGCTGGAACACTGAAGCTTTCTTT
CASSSWSRWNTEAFF
>TRBJ1-1|many|TRBV29-1|NA
TGCAGCGCGTCCCTGGGACGGACTACGAACACTGAAGCTTTCTTT
CSASLGRTTNTEAFF